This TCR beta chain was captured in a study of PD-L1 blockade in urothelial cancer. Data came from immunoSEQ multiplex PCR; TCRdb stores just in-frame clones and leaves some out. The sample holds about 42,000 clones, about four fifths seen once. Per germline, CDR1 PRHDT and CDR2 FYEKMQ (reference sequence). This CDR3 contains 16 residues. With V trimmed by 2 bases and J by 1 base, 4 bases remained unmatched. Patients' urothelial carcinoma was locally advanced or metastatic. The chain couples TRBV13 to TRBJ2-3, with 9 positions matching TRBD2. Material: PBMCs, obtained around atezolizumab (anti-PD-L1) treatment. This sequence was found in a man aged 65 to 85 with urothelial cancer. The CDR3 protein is CASSLSRLAGTDTQYF. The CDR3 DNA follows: TGTGCCAGCAGCTTAAGCCGACTAGCGGGCACAGATACGCAGTATTTT.